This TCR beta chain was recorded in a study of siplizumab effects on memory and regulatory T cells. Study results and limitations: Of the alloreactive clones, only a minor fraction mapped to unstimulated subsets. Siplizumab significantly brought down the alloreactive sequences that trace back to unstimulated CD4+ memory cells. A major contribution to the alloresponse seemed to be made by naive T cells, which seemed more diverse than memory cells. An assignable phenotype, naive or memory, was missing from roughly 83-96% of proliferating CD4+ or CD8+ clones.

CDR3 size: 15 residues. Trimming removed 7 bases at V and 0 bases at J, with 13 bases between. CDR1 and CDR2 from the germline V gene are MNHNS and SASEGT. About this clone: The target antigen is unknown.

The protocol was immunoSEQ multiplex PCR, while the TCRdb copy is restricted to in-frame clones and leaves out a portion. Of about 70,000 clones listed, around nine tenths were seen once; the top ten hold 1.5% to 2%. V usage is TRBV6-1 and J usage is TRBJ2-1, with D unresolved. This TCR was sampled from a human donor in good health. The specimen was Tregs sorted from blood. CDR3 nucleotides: TGTGCCAGCACCCAGGACCCGAGCTCCTACAATGAGCAGTTCTTC. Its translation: CASTQDPSSYNEQFF.